This T cell receptor (beta chain) was identified during a study of blood T cell repertoires in COVID-19 (dated by TCRdb to 2018 to 2020). Turning to the overall study: Collaborator samples came from the United States, Italy and Spain and covered acute and convalescent phases of COVID-19. The prospective study material was composed of cDNA or gDNA derived from T cells, B-cell-depleted T cells, or PBMCs. The dataset comprised deeply sampled blood TCRbeta repertoires from subjects exposed to, actively infected with, or recovered from COVID-19. The repertoires were made available in a free public database intended to serve as a resource for research on the immune response to SARS-CoV-2. The samples were drawn from two sources: the first 160 participants of the ongoing ImmuneRACE study, and 1,200 or so subjects contributed by 6 global collaborators. Nearly every sample came with metadata listing a de-identified subject ID, COVID-19 status, age in years and sex. HLA class I and class II types, where available, came from metadata supplied by the sample provider rather than from assay-based typing.

The collaborating institutions used their own protocols to collect whole blood in K2EDTA tubes. For TCRbeta analysis, collaborator samples were shipped as frozen whole blood, as isolated PBMCs, or as DNA extracted from either sample type. Clipping removes 0 bases from V and 0 bases from J, with 6 as the unmatched junction base count. From the germline V gene, CDR1 is MRHNA and CDR2 is SNTAGT. Including cysteine and phenylalanine, the CDR3 has 18 amino acids. Left in the record is the CDR3 DNA by itself, 54 bases read in frame from the first base. What the study reported, not specific to this receptor: How much clinical and demographic metadata was included differed by source and by participant, and the metadata was provided uncurated.

TCRbeta CDR3 regions were amplified from genomic DNA using the immunoSEQ Assay, a bias-controlled multiplex PCR. Concerning the study's data processing: The number of nucleated cells in each sample was estimated from the amplification of reference gene primers within the assay. To quantify the absolute abundance of each unique TCRbeta CDR3 rearrangement, sequence reads were collapsed and filtered. Productive Simpson clonality was computed per sample as the square root of Simpson's diversity index over productive rearrangements. TCRdb mirrors the immuneACCESS table, restricted to in-frame sequences. Some clones are absent from its copies; in checked studies, under half trace to an unresolved V gene, and the reason for the others is unknown. V, J and clone size are taken as reported in that table, and D and trimming were inferred from the DNA itself. The sample profile shows more than 95,000 clones; roughly nine tenths of them were found once. The leading ten clones occupy about 5.1% of the sample.

This clone turned up a few times. Its antigen is unknown. Base quality data are lacking; no much larger clone is found one base away. The sequence derives from a human donor in a cohort sampled during active COVID-19. The chain is encoded by TRBV6-4 joined to TRBJ2-1; 9 middle bases align to TRBD2. The material sequenced was peripheral blood. Read as DNA, the sequence is TGTGCCAGCAGTGACTCTAGCGGGAGTGGGGGCTCCTACAATGAGCAGTTCTTC. Its protein is CASSDSSGSGGSYNEQFF.